This T cell receptor (beta chain) was obtained from a study of blood T cell repertoires in COVID-19. This CDR3 region has 15 residues. V lost 2 bases to trimming and J lost 3 bases; unmatched junction nucleotides: 4. CDR1 and CDR2 from the germline V gene are MGHRA and YSYEKL. Assay: immunoSEQ multiplex PCR; the TCRdb copy retains only in-frame clones and omits some. The sample includes around 58,000 clones, roughly nine tenths of them seen just once. The chain combines TRBV4-1 with TRBJ2-7; TRBD2 agrees at 10 bases. The receptor's source is a woman aged 55-70 years with active or convalescent COVID-19. Material for sequencing was peripheral blood. The CDR3 nucleotides are TGCGCCAGCAGCCAATCTAGCGGGGGAGGCTACGAGCAGTACTTC. Its protein is CASSQSSGGGYEQYF.